Listed here is a single TCR beta chain. The antigen it recognizes is unknown. No base quality values were provided; no much bigger clone lies one nucleotide off. What this sample's time point label stands for: baseline before oral tofacitinib. Peripheral blood and lesional scalp punch biopsies were obtained from patients with alopecia areata. PBMCs were isolated by density centrifugation and stained for CD3, CD4 and CD8, and CD4+ and CD8+ T cells were sorted on a FACSAria. The entry originates in a study of CD8+ T cells in alopecia areata listed by TCRdb under 2018. Regarding the complete study: Treated patients were enrolled in an open-label pilot trial of oral tofacitinib, 5 to 10 mg twice daily, for moderate-to-severe alopecia areata. Patients received tofacitinib for 6 to 18 months and were then followed off drug for 6 months to check for delayed response and recurrence. The study used high-throughput TCRbeta sequencing to examine T cell clonal expansion in alopecia areata, in both the C3H/HeJ mouse model and human patients. Human TCRbeta sequencing covered scalp tissue and sorted CD4+ and CD8+ peripheral blood T cells from patchy and totalis/universalis alopecia areata patients and healthy controls. Patients on tofacitinib were biopsied at baseline and after 4 and 24 weeks of treatment, and several of the patients also had a later scalp biopsy. Clonality in the scalp was compared among normal scalp (n=4), patchy alopecia areata scalp (n=8), and alopecia totalis/universalis scalp (n=8). The RNA source kit depended on sample type: the PAXgene miRNA kit for fixed scalp, the miRNeasy kit for PBMCs, and the RNeasy kit for mouse skin. TCRbeta CDR3 regions were amplified by immunoSEQ multiplex PCR with 35 Vbeta forward and 13 Jbeta reverse primers.

Receptor libraries were prepared by the immunoSEQ multiplex PCR assay. For TCR sequencing, RNA was extracted from every sample and reverse transcribed into cDNA to serve as template. First-strand cDNA was synthesized using SuperScript III with a 2:1 mix of oligo-dT and random hexamers. A synthetic immune receptor repertoire was used to gauge amplification bias, and whatever bias remained was removed computationally. The study's processing was this. After raw reads were preprocessed to remove errors, the CDR3 was defined following IMGT conventions as running from the conserved cysteine to phenylalanine. To get clonality, Shannon entropy was normalized by log2 of the number of productive unique TCRs and the result was subtracted from 1. Whether each scalp clone was CD4 or CD8 was inferred by checking scalp TCRbeta sequences against the CD4 and CD8 repertoires from sorted blood. The table was pulled from immuneACCESS by TCRdb, which kept in-frame rearrangements only. Such tables lose some clones; where checked, under half of the loss comes from unresolved V genes, and the rest has no known cause. Clone size and the V and J calls come from that table; the DNA yielded D and trimming. Present in this sample are roughly 250,000 clones, 67% of which were seen just once. Jointly, the top ten make up around 1.2% of the sample.

The junction shows trimming of 6 bases on V and 0 bases on J, plus 12 bases between the germline ends. According to the germline V gene, CDR1 reads MNHEY and CDR2 reads SVGAGI. The CDR3 sequence holds 14 residues, the cysteine and phenylalanine included. The kept DNA is CDR3 alone, 42 bases in frame from the first base. Summary of the overall study and its limitations: Higher clonality and more expanded CD8+ clones were observed in lesional scalp than in normal scalp, particularly in alopecia totalis/universalis, a finding suggestive of antigenic drive. Shared TCR sequences between patients were less evident than in mice, which may be partly attributable to HLA diversity in the patient population. Resident alphabeta T cells in normal human skin are also sequenced, complicating scalp TCR repertoire analysis, unlike mouse skin dominated by gammadelta T cells.

The TCR sequence derives from a human donor with alopecia areata. This specimen was CD4+ T cells sorted from blood, taken at week 0. The rearranged chain carries TRBV6-5 and TRBJ2-7, with no confident D gene call. The CDR3 protein sequence reads: CASRGSFSSYEQYF. The bases are TGTGCCAGCAGAGGCAGCTTTAGCTCCTACGAGCAGTACTTC.